This TCR beta chain was documented in a study of T cells after yellow fever vaccination. Findings and caveats of the study: Repertoires obtained by FACS sorting could include abundant clonotypes that entered as contaminants from the bulk population.

Comments on this clonotype: Its target is not known.

This CDR3 comprises 21 residues. The J segment lost 5 bases and the V segment lost 1 base, leaving 16 bases of the junction unmatched. TCRdb reanalysed the 5' RACE reads using MiXCR and keeps one entry per CDR3 protein. The data contain roughly 180,000 distinct CDR3 sequences, 5.5% to 7.5% of them singletons. This clonotype was obtained from a man in his late teens or twenties who received the YFV17D yellow fever vaccine. Sample: CD4+ T cells sorted from PBMCs, taken on the day of the first yellow fever vaccination. The chain has TRBV12-3 or TRBV12-4 and TRBJ2-5; TRBD2 matches at 16 bases. The CDR3 DNA is TGTGCCAGCAGTTTAGATCTGCGGGGACTAGCGGGGGGGACTAGTACGGAGACCCAGTACTTC. Amino acid sequence: CASSLDLRGLAGGTSTETQYF.